This T cell receptor (beta chain) is drawn from a study of cytomegalovirus exposure and HLA in healthy donors. In the PCR, 60 Vbeta and 13 Jbeta primers were used. Measured with immunoSEQ multiplex PCR; TCRdb has only the in-frame clones, and not every one. The profile covers 75,000 to 100,000 clones, with around three quarters appearing a single time and about a sixth taken by the ten largest. CDR1 and CDR2 (germline): LNHDA, SQIVND (reference sequence). V was trimmed by 7 bases and J by 0 bases, leaving 21 bases between them. This CDR3 contains 17 residues. This sequence was found in a man aged 60-69 years in good health and CMV-seropositive. The gene calls are TRBV19 and TRBJ1-2, with D maybe TRBD1 (6 bases). Sequenced sample: PBMCs. This CDR3 reads CASTVRGRGDSNYGYTF. In DNA, the CDR3 is TGTGCCAGTACCGTCAGGGGCAGGGGCGACTCTAACTATGGCTACACCTTC. Drawing the rest from reference TRBV19 and TRBJ1-2, the complete variable domain is DGGITQSPKYLFRKEGQNVTLSCEQNLNHDAMYWYRQDPGQGLRLIYYSQIVNDFQKGDIAEGYSVSREKKESFPLTVTSAQKNPTAFYLCASTVRGRGDSNYGYTFGSGTRLTVV.